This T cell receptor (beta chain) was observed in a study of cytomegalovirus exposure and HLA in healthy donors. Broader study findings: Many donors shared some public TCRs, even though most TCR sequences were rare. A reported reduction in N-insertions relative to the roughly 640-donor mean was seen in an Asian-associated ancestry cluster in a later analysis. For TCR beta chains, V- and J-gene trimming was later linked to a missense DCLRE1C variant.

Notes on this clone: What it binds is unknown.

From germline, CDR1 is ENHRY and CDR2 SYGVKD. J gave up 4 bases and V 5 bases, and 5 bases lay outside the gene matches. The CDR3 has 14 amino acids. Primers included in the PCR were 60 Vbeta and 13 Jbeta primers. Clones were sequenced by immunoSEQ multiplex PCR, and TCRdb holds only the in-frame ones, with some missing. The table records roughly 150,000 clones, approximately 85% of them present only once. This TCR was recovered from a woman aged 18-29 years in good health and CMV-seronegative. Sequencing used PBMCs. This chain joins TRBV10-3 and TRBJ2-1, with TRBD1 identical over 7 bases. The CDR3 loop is CAISPGQPYNEQFF. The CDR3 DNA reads TGTGCCATCAGTCCGGGACAGCCTTACAATGAGCAGTTCTTC.